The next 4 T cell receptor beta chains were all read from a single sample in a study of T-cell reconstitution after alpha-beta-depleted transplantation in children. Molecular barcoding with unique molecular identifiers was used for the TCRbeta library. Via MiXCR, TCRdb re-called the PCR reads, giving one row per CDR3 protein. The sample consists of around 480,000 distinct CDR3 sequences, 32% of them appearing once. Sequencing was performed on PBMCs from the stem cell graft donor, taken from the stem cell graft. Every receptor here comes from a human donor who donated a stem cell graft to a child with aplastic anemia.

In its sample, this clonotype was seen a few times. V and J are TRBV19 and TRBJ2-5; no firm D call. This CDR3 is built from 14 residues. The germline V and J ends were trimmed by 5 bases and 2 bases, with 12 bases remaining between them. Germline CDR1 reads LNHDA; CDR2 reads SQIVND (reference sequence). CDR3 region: CASSHYQLQETQYF. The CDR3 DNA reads TGTGCCAGTAGTCACTACCAGTTACAAGAGACCCAGTACTTC.

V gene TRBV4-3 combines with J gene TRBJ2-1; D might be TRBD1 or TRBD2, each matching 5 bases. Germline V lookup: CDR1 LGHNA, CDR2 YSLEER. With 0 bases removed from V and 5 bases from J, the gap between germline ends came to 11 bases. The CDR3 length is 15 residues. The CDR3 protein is CASSQEGVVNNEQFF. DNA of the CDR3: TGCGCCAGCAGCCAAGAGGGGGTTGTGAACAATGAGCAGTTCTTC.

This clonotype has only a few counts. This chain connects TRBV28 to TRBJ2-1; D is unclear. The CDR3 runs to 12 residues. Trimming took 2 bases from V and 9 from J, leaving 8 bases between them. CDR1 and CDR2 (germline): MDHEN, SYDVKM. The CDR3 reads CASSLPAGEQFF. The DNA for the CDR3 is TGTGCCAGCAGTTTACCCGCAGGTGAGCAGTTCTTC.

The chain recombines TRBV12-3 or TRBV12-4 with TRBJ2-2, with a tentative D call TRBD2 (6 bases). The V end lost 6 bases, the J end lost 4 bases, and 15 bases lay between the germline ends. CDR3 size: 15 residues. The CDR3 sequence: CASRGRDLGTGELFF. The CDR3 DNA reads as TGTGCCAGCAGGGGACGGGACTTGGGCACCGGGGAGCTGTTTTTT.